This record looks at one TCR beta chain sequence and its context. Its antigen is not known. This specimen belongs to a study of shared clonotypes between healthy human individuals. Study at large: CD4 naive and CD4 memory each took three plates per donor, while CD8 naive took two and CD8 memory one.

The naive CD8 subset, CD45RO-negative cells positively selected for CCR7, excluded terminally differentiated effector memory CD45RA+ cells. Using immunoSEQ multiplex PCR, the repertoire was profiled, and TCRdb retains in-frame clones only, with some absent. The repertoire holds roughly 2,000,000 clones, 93% seen once, with about 1.6% in the top ten. Study-wide findings and caveats: Richness estimates generally favored naive over memory subsets. Several donors had around 5% of their naive CD4 clonotypes in common.

Sequenced: naive CD8+ T cells from PBMCs. The origin of this receptor is a man aged 18-30 years in good health. Some clones in this sample may be carry-over from other donors' samples.

The CDR3 here is CASSKEAVQETQYF. CDR3 bases: TGTGCCAGCAGCAAGGAGGCAGTCCAAGAGACCCAGTACTTC. The chain uses TRBV21-1 and TRBJ2-5; the table's D call of TRBD2 was not tested on the DNA. TRBV21-1 is labeled a pseudogene. The CDR3 loop spans 14 amino acids.